This T cell receptor (beta chain) was obtained from a study of blood T cell repertoires in COVID-19. Study-level background: The origin of the acute and convalescent COVID-19 samples was the United States, Italy and Spain.

The method was immunoSEQ multiplex PCR; TCRdb's version includes in-frame clones alone and lacks a portion of them. The table has about 130,000 clones, approximately 88% seen once; the top ten hold 10% to 13%. J was trimmed by 4 bases and V by 5 bases; bases with no gene match: 8. Germline V CDR1 and CDR2: MNHEY, SMNVEV (reference sequence). The CDR3 spans 15 residues. This TCR derives from a man aged 50-59 years with acute or convalescent COVID-19. The sample comprised peripheral blood. This rearrangement joins TRBV27 to TRBJ1-5; TRBD1 matches at 7 bases. In nucleotides, the CDR3 is TGTGCCAGCAGTCCCTGGACAGGTCTTAATCAGCCCCAGCATTTT. Its protein is CASSPWTGLNQPQHF.